The 3 T cell receptor beta chains listed next were all sequenced from one sample in a study of shared clonotypes between healthy human individuals. CD45RO-negative cells were positively selected for CCR7, leaving out terminally differentiated effector memory CD45RA+ cells. TCRdb's table, derived via immunoSEQ multiplex PCR, lists solely in-frame clones and lacks some. The table shows about 680,000 clones, with under 95% occurring only once. What was sequenced was naive CD8+ T cells sorted from blood. These receptors were taken from a man under 40 in good health.

The CDR3 region has the DNA TGTGCCAGCAGCCAAGATGCCGGTACCTACGAGCAGTACTTC. This encodes CASSQDAGTYEQYF. V and J are TRBV4-2 and TRBJ2-7; D gene ambiguous. In germline, CDR1 is LGHNA, CDR2 YNFKEQ. V lost 0 bases, J lost 2 bases, and 8 bases lay in between. The CDR3 is 14 amino acids.

The chain combines TRBV13 with TRBJ2-3; D is unclear. The CDR3 has 16 amino acids. V was shortened by 3 bases and J by 0 bases, with 13 bases between the two germline ends. Germline CDR1 and CDR2: PRHDT and FYEKMQ (reference sequence). In DNA, the CDR3 is TGTGCCAGCAGCTTGGAACGTGAGACTAGCACAGATACGCAGTATTTT. Its protein is CASSLERETSTDTQYF.

The V call is TRBV7-8, the J call TRBJ2-2; TRBD2 matches 8 bases. The CDR3 contains 15 residues. V shed 7 bases and J 6 bases; nucleotides not matched to a gene: 10. CDR1 and CDR2 (germline): SGHVS, FQNEAQ. CDR3 region: CASIGRTSLAGELFF. The CDR3 DNA reads TGTGCCAGCATCGGGAGGACTAGCCTCGCCGGGGAGCTGTTTTTT.